The clone carrying this T cell receptor (beta chain) was counted many times. Its antigen is undetermined. This entry belongs to a study of early T cells in non-severe SARS-CoV-2 infection. Looking at the study overall: Alpha and beta chains were unpaired, from unsorted whole-blood bulk RNA. Study results and limitations: The study's VDJdb matching favored anti-spike CD8 responses and missed private and CD4 specificities.

Trimming took 4 bases from V and 7 from J, leaving 14 bases between them. CDR1 is SGHKS and CDR2 is YYEKEE in the germline V gene (reference sequence). The length of the CDR3 is 14 residues. The TCR library protocol attached unique molecular identifiers to the individual cDNA molecules. One entry per CDR3 protein results from TCRdb running MiXCR on the 5' RACE reads. Among about 83,000 distinct CDR3 sequences listed, about 12% were seen once. The sequencing input was whole blood. The clonotype originates from an adult who was a healthcare worker with PCR-confirmed SARS-CoV-2 infection or an uninfected control (not recorded which). This sequence joins TRBV5-5 and TRBJ1-4; D call uncertain. CDR3 protein: CASSPAEGGEKLFF. In DNA, the CDR3 is TGTGCCAGCAGCCCGGCCGAGGGCGGTGAAAAACTGTTTTTT. Together with reference TRBV5-5 and TRBJ1-4, the CDR3 gives the full variable domain: DAGVTQSPTHLIKTRGQQVTLRCSPISGHKSVSWYQQVLGQGPQFIFQYYEKEERGRGNFPDRFSARQFPNYSSELNVNALLLGDSALYLCASSPAEGGEKLFFGSGTQLSVL.